Sequencing of this T cell receptor beta chain was carried out in a study of post-analysis software for immune sequencing data. About the study: The patients showed relapsing-remitting, secondary progressive and progressive-relapsing multiple sclerosis courses. Broader study findings: In patients, TRBV5-6, TRBV5-1 and TRBV20-1 belonged to five TRBV segments found more frequently than in controls. Controls had significantly higher normalized Chao1 diversity than multiple sclerosis patients.

Prepared TCR beta cDNA libraries contained unique molecular identifiers. TCRdb fed the PCR reads into MiXCR, producing one record per CDR3 protein. The sample yields 650,000 to 900,000 distinct CDR3 sequences, 46% seen once. The CDR3 extends over 14 amino acids. Germline CDR1 SGHDT, CDR2 YYEEEE. V gave up 5 bases and J gave up 2 bases, with 13 bases separating them. Remarks on this clonotype: Its matching antigen is unknown.

The receptor's source is a girl aged 10-17 years with multiple sclerosis. The sample taken for sequencing was blood. The chain is built from TRBV5-6 and TRBJ1-2, with D possibly matching TRBD1 (5 bases). The CDR3 spells CASSPTVTNYGYTF. CDR3 bases: TGTGCCAGCAGTCCGACAGTCACGAACTATGGCTACACCTTC.